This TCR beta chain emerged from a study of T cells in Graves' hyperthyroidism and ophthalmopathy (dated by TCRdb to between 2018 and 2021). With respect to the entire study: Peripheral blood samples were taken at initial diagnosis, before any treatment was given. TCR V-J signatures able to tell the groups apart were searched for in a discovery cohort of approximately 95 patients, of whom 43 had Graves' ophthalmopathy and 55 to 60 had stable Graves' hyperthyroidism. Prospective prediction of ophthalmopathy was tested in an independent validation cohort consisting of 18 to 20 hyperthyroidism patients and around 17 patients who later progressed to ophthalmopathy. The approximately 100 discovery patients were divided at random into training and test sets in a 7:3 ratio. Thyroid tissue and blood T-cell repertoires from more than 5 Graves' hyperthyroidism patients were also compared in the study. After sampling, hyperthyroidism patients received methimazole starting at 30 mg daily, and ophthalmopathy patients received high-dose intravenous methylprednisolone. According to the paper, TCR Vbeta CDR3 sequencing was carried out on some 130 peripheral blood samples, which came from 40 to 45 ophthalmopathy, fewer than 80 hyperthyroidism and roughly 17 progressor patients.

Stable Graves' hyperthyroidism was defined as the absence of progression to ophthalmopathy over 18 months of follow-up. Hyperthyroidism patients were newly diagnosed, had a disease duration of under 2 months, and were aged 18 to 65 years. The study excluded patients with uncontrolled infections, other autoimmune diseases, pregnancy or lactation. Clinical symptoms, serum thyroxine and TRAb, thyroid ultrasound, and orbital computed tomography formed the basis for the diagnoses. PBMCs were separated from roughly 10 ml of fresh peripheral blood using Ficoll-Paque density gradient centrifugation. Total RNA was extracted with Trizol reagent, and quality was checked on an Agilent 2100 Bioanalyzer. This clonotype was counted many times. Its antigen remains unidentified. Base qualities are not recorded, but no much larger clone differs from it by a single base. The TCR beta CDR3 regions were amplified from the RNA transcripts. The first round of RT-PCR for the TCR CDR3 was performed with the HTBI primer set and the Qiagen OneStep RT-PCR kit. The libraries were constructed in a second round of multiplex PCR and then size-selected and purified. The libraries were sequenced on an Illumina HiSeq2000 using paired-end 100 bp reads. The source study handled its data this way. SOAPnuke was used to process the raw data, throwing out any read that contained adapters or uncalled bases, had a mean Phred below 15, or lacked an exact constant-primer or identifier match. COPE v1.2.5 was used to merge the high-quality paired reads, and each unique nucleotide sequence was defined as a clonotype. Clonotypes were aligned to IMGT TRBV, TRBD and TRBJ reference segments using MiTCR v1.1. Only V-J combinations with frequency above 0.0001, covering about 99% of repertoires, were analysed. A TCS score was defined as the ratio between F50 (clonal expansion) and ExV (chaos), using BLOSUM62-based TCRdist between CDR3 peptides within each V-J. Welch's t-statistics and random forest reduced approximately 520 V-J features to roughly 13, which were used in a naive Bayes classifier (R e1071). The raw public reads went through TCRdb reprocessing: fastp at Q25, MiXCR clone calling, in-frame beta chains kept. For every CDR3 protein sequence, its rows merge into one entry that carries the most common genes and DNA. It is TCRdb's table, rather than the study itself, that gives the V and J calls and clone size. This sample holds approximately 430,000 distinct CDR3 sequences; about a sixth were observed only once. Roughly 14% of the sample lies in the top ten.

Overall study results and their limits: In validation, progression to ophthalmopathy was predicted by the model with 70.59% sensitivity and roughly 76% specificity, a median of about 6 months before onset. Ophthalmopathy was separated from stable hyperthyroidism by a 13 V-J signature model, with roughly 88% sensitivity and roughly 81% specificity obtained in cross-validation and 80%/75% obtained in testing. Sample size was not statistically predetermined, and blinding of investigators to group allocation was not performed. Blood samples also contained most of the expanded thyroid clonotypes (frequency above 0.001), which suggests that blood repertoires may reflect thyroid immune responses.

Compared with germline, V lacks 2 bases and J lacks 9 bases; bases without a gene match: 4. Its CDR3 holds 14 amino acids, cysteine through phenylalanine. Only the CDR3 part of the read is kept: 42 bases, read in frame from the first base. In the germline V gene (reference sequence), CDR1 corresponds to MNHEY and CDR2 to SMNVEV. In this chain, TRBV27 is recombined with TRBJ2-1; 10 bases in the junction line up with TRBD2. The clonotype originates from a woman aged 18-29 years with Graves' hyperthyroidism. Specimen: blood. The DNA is TGTGCCAGCAGTTTAACACTAGCGGGAATTGAGCAGTTCTTC. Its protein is CASSLTLAGIEQFF.